Listed here are 13 T cell receptor beta chains from one sample, sequenced in a study of vaccination and CD4 T cells after COVID-19 (dated by TCRdb to between 2020 and 2023). Explained via the paper, the treatment or condition label denotes: roughly 11-day PBMC culture with coronavirus spike peptide pools or control peptides (ViraFEST assay). Receptors were amplified or captured by PCR. Instrument used: Illumina iSeq 100. DNA from cultured CD4+ T cells was subjected to TCR sequencing with the Oncomine TCR Beta short-read assay at the Johns Hopkins FTIC core. TCRdb handled the public reads itself, with Q25 trimming in fastp and clone calling in MiXCR, and kept productive beta chains. Each CDR3 protein appears once, grouped with its most common genes and DNA. The sample data list under 25,000 distinct CDR3 sequences, and 46% of these were observed just once. Around 2.9% of the sample rests with the top ten.

Their cognate antigens are unknown. Sequenced material: CD4+ T cells from blood, cultured in vitro, taken after SARS-CoV-2 vaccination. These receptors all come from a human donor who had recovered from COVID-19.

The chain carries TRBV15 and TRBJ1-2; 9 bases match TRBD1. The CDR3 extends over 16 amino acids. V trimming: 1 base; J trimming: 7 bases; junction bases outside the gene matches: 10. From germline, CDR1 is LNHNV and CDR2 YYDKDF (reference sequence). The CDR3 loop reads CATSRGNRGRSSGYTF. CDR3 coding DNA: TGTGCCACCAGCAGAGGAAACAGGGGGCGATCGTCTGGCTACACCTTC.

This chain uses TRBV9 with TRBJ2-7; 12 bases line up with TRBD2. CDR1 SGDLS and CDR2 YYNGEE come from the germline V gene. The CDR3 has 16 amino acids. Trimming took 4 bases from V and 2 from J; bases not matched to a gene: 7. The CDR3 sequence: CASSPQGLAGTYEQYF. The DNA of the CDR3 is TGTGCCAGCAGCCCCCAAGGACTAGCGGGAACCTACGAGCAGTACTTC.

The V gene is TRBV10-3, the J gene TRBJ2-5; TRBD1 aligns across 9 bases. CDR3 length: 12 amino acids. V lost 10 bases to trimming and J lost 6 bases; unmatched junction nucleotides: 6. CDR1 and CDR2 from the germline V gene are ENHRY and SYGVKD. Written as DNA, the CDR3 is TGTGCCACTAATACAGGGGGCAAGACCCAGTACTTC. As protein: CATNTGGKTQYF.

This clonotype was found a few times. This sequence joins TRBV20-1 and TRBJ2-1; 10 bases agree with TRBD2. Trimming removed 3 bases from V and 5 bases from J; junction bases left unmatched: 10. The CDR3 sequence is 16 residues long. Per germline, CDR1 DFQATT and CDR2 SNEGSKA (reference sequence). The CDR3 coding sequence is TGCAGTGCTAGGGCCTTAGCGGGAGGCGCTAACAATGAGCAGTTCTTC. Translation: CSARALAGGANNEQFF.

This chain uses TRBV7-9 with TRBJ2-3; D assignment may be TRBD1 or TRBD2 (5 bases each). CDR1 and CDR2 from the germline V gene are SEHNR and FQNEAQ (reference sequence). This CDR3 contains 16 residues. With 1 base removed from V and 4 bases from J, the gap between germline ends came to 15 bases. The DNA for the CDR3 is TGTGCCAGCAGCTTAGTTTCTCTGGGGGTGGCAGATACGCAGTATTTT. Its protein product is CASSLVSLGVADTQYF. Full variable domain (remainder filled in from reference TRBV7-9 and TRBJ2-3): DTGVSQNPRHKITKRGQNVTFRCDPISEHNRLYWYRQTLGQGPEFLTYFQNEAQLEKSRLLSDRFSAERPKGSFSTLEIQRTEQGDSAMYLCASSLVSLGVADTQYFGPGTRLTVL.

This clonotype was observed a handful of times. The gene calls are TRBV20-1 and TRBJ1-5; the D gene is possibly TRBD1 (6 bases). This CDR3 region has 14 residues. CDR1 and CDR2 (germline): DFQATT, SNEGSKA (reference sequence). Trimming cost V 1 base and J 1 base, with 8 bases left between them. The CDR3, as DNA: TGCAGTGCTAGAGGGGGGGCCAGCAATCAGCCCCAGCATTTT. This codes for CSARGGASNQPQHF.

This CDR3 reads CASSFYRGDHEQYF. The CDR3 coding sequence is TGTGCCAGCAGCTTCTACAGAGGGGACCACGAGCAGTACTTC. The chain couples TRBV7-8 to TRBJ2-7, with D perhaps given as TRBD1 or TRBD2 (5 bases each). Germline V CDR1 and CDR2: SGHVS, FQNEAQ. V lost 3 bases to trimming and J lost 5 bases, with 14 bases between them. This CDR3 contains 14 residues.

The genes are TRBV6-2 or TRBV6-3 and TRBJ1-3; tentatively, D is TRBD1 (5 bases). CDR3 size: 15 residues. In germline, CDR1 is MNHEY, CDR2 SVGEGT. Trimming took off 5 bases at V and 2 bases at J, with 13 bases between the two ends. In DNA, the CDR3 is TGTGCCAGCAGTGGAGCTGGGGCGACTGGAAACACCATATATTTT. Translation gives CASSGAGATGNTIYF.

The chain employs TRBV19 and TRBJ2-1; 14 bases agree with TRBD2. This CDR3 is built from 18 residues. After removal of 8 bases from V and 2 bases from J, the junction contained 11 bases not matched to a gene. Per the germline V gene, CDR1 is LNHDA and CDR2 is SQIVND (reference sequence). The CDR3 is CASCRTGTSGSPYNEQFF. As DNA, the CDR3 is TGTGCCAGTTGTAGGACTGGGACTAGCGGGAGCCCCTACAATGAGCAGTTCTTC.

V and J are TRBV20-1 and TRBJ2-7; TRBD2 is a possible D gene (5 bases). Germline lookup yields CDR1 DFQATT and CDR2 SNEGSKA (reference sequence). This CDR3 region has 14 residues. V dropped 0 bases and J dropped 6 bases, with 15 bases sitting between them. The CDR3 region is CSARDSLGRAEQYF. CDR3 DNA: TGCAGTGCTAGAGATAGCCTAGGGCGGGCCGAGCAGTACTTC.

The genes are TRBV27 and TRBJ2-3; D unclear. In germline, CDR1 is MNHEY, CDR2 SMNVEV (reference sequence). This CDR3 contains 12 residues. Trimming removed 6 bases from V and 8 bases from J, with 12 bases in between. The CDR3 loop reads CASSAGLGTQYF. The CDR3 DNA follows: TGTGCCAGCAGCGCCGGGCTAGGTACGCAGTATTTT.

The rearrangement uses TRBV11-3 and TRBJ1-1; weak D call: TRBD1 (5 bases). The V gene lost 5 bases and the J gene lost 7 bases, with 11 bases spanning the gap. Germline V gene sequence: CDR1 SGHNT, CDR2 YENEEA. The CDR3 extends over 12 amino acids. The CDR3 bases are TGTGCCAGCAGCGAAAGAGGGGATGAAGCTTTCTTT. It yields the protein CASSERGDEAFF.

CDR3 coding DNA: TGCGCCAGCAGCTTGGATCCGGGACAGAACTATGGCTACACCTTC. Amino acid sequence: CASSLDPGQNYGYTF. The genes are TRBV5-1 and TRBJ1-2; TRBD1 agrees at 7 bases. CDR1 SGHRS and CDR2 YFSETQ come from the germline V gene. With V trimmed by 0 bases and J by 2 bases, 4 bases remained unmatched. This CDR3 spans 15 amino acids. Drawing the rest from reference TRBV5-1 and TRBJ1-2, the complete variable domain is KAGVTQTPRYLIKTRGQQVTLSCSPISGHRSVSWYQQTPGQGLQFLFEYFSETQRNKGNFPGRFSGRQFSNSRSEMNVSTLELGDSALYLCASSLDPGQNYGYTFGSGTRLTVV.